The 25 T cell receptor beta chains reported below all come from one sample, sequenced in a study of blood T cell repertoires in COVID-19. TCRdb's table, derived via immunoSEQ multiplex PCR, lists solely in-frame clones and lacks some. The data contain 400,000 or so clones, 80% to 90% of them singletons. Material: PBMCs or T cells enriched from blood (not recorded which). These receptors were collected from a man aged 30-40 years who had recovered from COVID-19.

The V call is TRBV28, the J call TRBJ2-7; D unclear. The germline V gene has CDR1 MDHEN and CDR2 SYDVKM. The CDR3 has 11 amino acids. Trimming took 6 bases from V and 5 from J, leaving 8 bases between them. The CDR3 coding sequence is TGTGCCAGCAGAGAGAGAGACGAGCAGTACTTC. Its protein product is CASRERDEQYF.

The V and J genes are TRBV3-1 (or the pseudogene TRBV3-2) and TRBJ1-1; D call uncertain. The CDR3 spans 14 residues. V was trimmed by 1 base and J by 11 bases, leaving 17 bases between them. Germline CDR1 and CDR2: LGHDT and YNNKEL (reference sequence). The CDR3, as DNA: TGTGCCAGCAGCCAAGTAATCGTTGGAGGGTCTGCTTTCTTT. It specifies CASSQVIVGGSAFF.

The chain is built from TRBV7-9 and TRBJ1-6; 7 bases match TRBD1. The germline gives CDR1 SEHNR, CDR2 FQNEAQ (reference sequence). The CDR3 has 17 residues. The V gene end was trimmed by 2 bases and the J gene end by 5 bases; junction bases not matched to a gene: 9. CDR3 nucleotides: TGTGCCAGCAGCTTATCCCGACAGGGCCTAAATAATTCACCCCTCCACTTT. It is translated as CASSLSRQGLNNSPLHF.

The chain couples TRBV25-1 to TRBJ2-2; 8 positions agree with TRBD2. CDR1 is MGHDK, CDR2 SYGVNS, per germline. The CDR3 is 15 amino acids. V dropped 6 bases and J dropped 3; count of bases not matched to a gene: 6. CDR3 nucleotide sequence: TGTGCCAGCAGACGGGAGGGCCGTGACACCGGGGAGCTGTTTTTT. This codes for CASRREGRDTGELFF.

The chain combines TRBV10-3 with TRBJ1-4; D is perhaps TRBD1 (6 bases). This CDR3 region has 16 residues. Trimming took off 6 bases at V and 4 bases at J, with 18 bases between the two ends. Germline V lookup: CDR1 ENHRY, CDR2 SYGVKD. The chain's CDR3 is CAISNRPQGDNEKLFF. The CDR3 bases are TGTGCCATCAGCAACCGACCACAGGGTGATAATGAAAAACTGTTTTTT.

The CDR3 DNA sequence: TGTGCCAGCAGCGTTCGTGGCGGGAGGCCCGGGGAGCTGTTTTTT. Translating it yields CASSVRGGRPGELFF. V and J are TRBV13 and TRBJ2-2, with 8 bases aligning to TRBD2. V lost 5 bases, J lost 6 bases, and 8 bases stayed unmatched. Germline V gene data show CDR1 as PRHDT and CDR2 as FYEKMQ (reference sequence). This CDR3 spans 15 amino acids.

The V gene is TRBV18, the J gene TRBJ1-6, with D possibly TRBD1 on 5 matching bases. Per the germline V gene, CDR1 is KGHSH and CDR2 is LQKENI. Trimming left V 5 bases short and J 7 bases short, with 12 bases between. The CDR3 consists of 14 residues. CDR3 amino acids: CASSAGFPNSPLHF. The CDR3 bases are TGTGCCAGCTCAGCAGGGTTCCCCAATTCACCCCTCCACTTT.

V and J are TRBV7-2 and TRBJ1-5, with D hard to call. There are 16 residues in the CDR3. CDR1 is SGHTA and CDR2 is FQGNSA in the germline V gene. The V and J ends lost 1 base and 0 bases respectively, with 10 bases between them. CDR3 DNA: TGTGCCAGCAGCTTAGGGAACAGAAATAGCAATCAGCCCCAGCATTTT. It yields the protein CASSLGNRNSNQPQHF.

This sequence joins TRBV7-9 and TRBJ1-5; D is possibly TRBD1 (6 bases). This CDR3 has 19 residues. Germline loops: CDR1 SEHNR, CDR2 FQNEAQ (reference sequence). Deletions cut 1 base from V and 5 bases from J, with 24 bases between. CDR3 sequence: CASSLGILTGGARDQPQHF. The DNA for the CDR3 is TGTGCCAGCAGCTTAGGTATTTTAACGGGGGGGGCCCGTGATCAGCCCCAGCATTTT.

The V and J genes are TRBV25-1 and TRBJ2-3, with a tentative D call TRBD2 (6 bases). Trimming removed 9 bases from V and 2 bases from J, with 18 bases in between. This CDR3 has 15 residues. Per the germline V gene, CDR1 is MGHDK and CDR2 is SYGVNS. As DNA, the CDR3 is TGTGCCAGTCTACCCGCGGGACTTTCCACAGATACGCAGTATTTT. Protein sequence: CASLPAGLSTDTQYF.

About this clone: One end of the junction fails to match germline, which may point to a read error. This chain joins TRBV7-9 and TRBJ2-3; perhaps TRBD1 as D (6 bases). The CDR3 sequence is 12 residues long. The V gene's germline CDR1 is SEHNR and CDR2 FQNEAQ (reference sequence). This CDR3 reads CASSLGTATQYF. The CDR3 DNA is TGTGCCAGCAGCTTAGGGACAGCTACGCAGTATTTT.

The chain has TRBV10-1 and TRBJ2-3, with no clear D. Germline V gene data show CDR1 as WNHNN and CDR2 as SYGVQD (reference sequence). Trimming shortened V by 2 bases and J by 3 bases, and 12 bases separated the two germline ends. This CDR3 has 15 residues. The CDR3 reads CASSEGTDVTDTQYF. CDR3 nucleotides: TGCGCCAGCAGTGAGGGAACAGACGTTACAGATACGCAGTATTTT.

The chain has TRBV6-5 and TRBJ2-2, with 9 bases matching TRBD1. V was pared by 7 bases and J by 7 bases, with 4 bases of the junction left unmatched. The CDR3 sequence is 13 residues long. Germline CDR1 reads MNHEY; CDR2 reads SVGAGI. The CDR3 loop reads CASIRTGDGELFF. DNA of the CDR3: TGTGCCAGCATCCGGACAGGGGACGGGGAGCTGTTTTTT.

This clone was seen a single time. The chain recombines TRBV11-2 with TRBJ1-1, with D unclear. Looked up from germline, CDR1 is SGHAT and CDR2 is FQNNGV. The ends were cut back, 2 bases at V and 0 bases at J, with 10 bases in the middle. The CDR3 runs to 15 residues. The CDR3: CASSLNSLVNTEAFF. The DNA of the CDR3 is TGTGCCAGCAGCTTAAATAGCCTGGTGAACACTGAAGCTTTCTTT.

The V call is TRBV6-1, the J call TRBJ1-5; the D is unclear. The CDR3 runs 17 residues. CDR1 is MNHNS and CDR2 is SASEGT in the germline V gene. Trimming removed 0 bases from V and 2 bases from J, with 14 bases in between. The CDR3 region is CASSEAVGGRGNQPQHF. DNA of the CDR3: TGTGCCAGCAGTGAAGCGGTGGGAGGGAGGGGCAATCAGCCCCAGCATTTT.

CDR3 sequence reads: CASSTPGSGNTIYF. The CDR3 DNA is TGTGCCAGCAGTACCCCGGGTTCTGGAAACACCATATATTTT. V usage is TRBV13 and J usage is TRBJ1-3; D gene uncertain. Germline V CDR1 and CDR2: PRHDT, FYEKMQ (reference sequence). The CDR3 runs to 14 residues. V lost 6 bases to trimming and J lost 1 base, with 10 bases between them.

This clone is a singleton in its sample. The chain joins TRBV29-1 to TRBJ2-2; 9 bases are a match to TRBD2. J gave up 3 bases and V 8 bases, and 22 bases lay outside the gene matches. In germline, CDR1 is SQVTM, CDR2 ANQGSEA. The CDR3 length is 19 residues. CDR3 in DNA: TGCAGCACGTACTTGGCGGGAGGGACAGTCCCAGGGGACACCGGGGAGCTGTTTTTT. The encoded protein is CSTYLAGGTVPGDTGELFF.

This chain uses TRBV30 with TRBJ1-1; the match to TRBD1 covers 7 bases. The CDR3 runs 13 residues. Germline V CDR1 and CDR2: GTSNPN, SVGIG (reference sequence). J gave up 7 bases and V 5 bases, and 10 bases lay outside the gene matches. Written as DNA, the CDR3 is TGTGCCTGGGACCCGGGACAGAAGCTTGAAGCTTTCTTT. Translation: CAWDPGQKLEAFF.

The rearrangement links TRBV5-1 to TRBJ2-3; TRBD2 matches 13 bases. V lost 4 bases and J lost 4; bases outside the gene matches: 9. Germline loops: CDR1 SGHRS, CDR2 YFSETQ. This CDR3 spans 17 amino acids. The CDR3 region has the DNA TGCGCCAGCAGCCCGGGACTAGCGGGATTTGGGGCAGATACGCAGTATTTT. Translation gives CASSPGLAGFGADTQYF.

The chain recombines TRBV6-5 with TRBJ2-1, with 10 bases aligning to TRBD1. The CDR3 covers 16 residues. Germline loops: CDR1 MNHEY, CDR2 SVGAGI. The V and J ends lost 2 bases and 9 bases, in that order; junction bases with no gene match: 10. The CDR3 here is CASSYGRTGGKAEQFF. DNA of the CDR3: TGTGCCAGCAGTTACGGCAGGACAGGGGGTAAAGCTGAGCAGTTCTTC.

In its sample, this clone was seen a few times. The CDR3 bases are TGTGCCATCAGTGAGGCAGGACAGGGTAGGATGAACACTGAAGCTTTCTTT. It specifies CAISEAGQGRMNTEAFF. The rearrangement uses TRBV10-3 and TRBJ1-1, with 8 bases that match TRBD1. CDR3 length: 17 amino acids. Per the germline V gene, CDR1 is ENHRY and CDR2 is SYGVKD. Trimming took 2 bases from V and 0 from J; bases not matched to a gene: 8.

V usage is TRBV12-3 or TRBV12-4 and J usage is TRBJ1-6, with a weak D call TRBD1 (5 bases). This CDR3 region has 12 residues. Trimming removed 5 bases at V and 11 bases at J, with 10 bases between. CDR3 nucleotide sequence: TGTGCCAGCAGTATACAGGCTACACCCCTCCACTTT. Translating gives CASSIQATPLHF.

The chain joins TRBV10-2 to TRBJ2-7, with TRBD1 matching 7 bases. CDR3 length: 16 amino acids. V trimming: 2 bases; J trimming: 0 bases; junction bases outside the gene matches: 7. Germline CDR1 and CDR2: WSHSY and SAAADI. CDR3 amino acids: CASSETGAPSSYEQYF. The CDR3 bases are TGCGCCAGCAGTGAGACAGGGGCCCCGAGCTCCTACGAGCAGTACTTC.

The rearrangement joins TRBV30 to TRBJ1-4; D unresolved. The CDR3 has 13 residues. Germline loops: CDR1 GTSNPN, CDR2 SVGIG (reference sequence). V dropped 0 bases and J dropped 10 bases, with 12 bases sitting between them. The CDR3 DNA follows: TGTGCCTGGAGTGTCTTCGGTACTGGAAAACTGTTTTTT. Translation gives CAWSVFGTGKLFF.

The genes are TRBV7-9 and TRBJ2-1, with 7 bases that match TRBD1. The V gene end was trimmed by 4 bases and the J gene end by 9 bases; junction bases not matched to a gene: 9. The CDR3 spans 14 residues. In germline, CDR1 is SEHNR, CDR2 FQNEAQ (reference sequence). This chain's CDR3 is CASSSWGTAGEQFF. The CDR3 bases are TGTGCCAGCAGCTCTTGGGGGACAGCTGGTGAGCAGTTCTTC.